Below are 32 T cell receptor beta chains sequenced from a single sample in a study of blood T cells in healthy people across ages. The authors ran a second PCR of about 6 to 12 cycles using a sample-barcoded 5' primer and a J-beta primer mix. TCRdb used MiXCR to reprocess the 5' RACE reads, holding one entry per CDR3 protein. The table includes roughly 1,100,000 distinct CDR3 sequences, about 25% detected once. The same data also went into a second study, on T cells of mothers and their children.

Sequencing input: blood. The receptors here all came from a girl aged 2 to 9 in good health.

This clonotype appeared a few times. V gene TRBV5-1 combines with J gene TRBJ2-7; 9 bases are shared with TRBD1. CDR3 length: 15 residues. With 2 bases clipped from V and 2 bases from J, the junction kept 5 bases outside the gene matches. The germline V gene encodes CDR1 SGHRS and CDR2 YFSETQ. CDR3 bases: TGCGCCAGCAGCTTAGCGACAGGGGGAACCTACGAGCAGTACTTC. This translates into CASSLATGGTYEQYF.

V usage is TRBV2 and J usage is TRBJ2-5; D may be TRBD2 (5 bases). The DNA matches TRBJ2-1 better at its end, which makes the J call doubtful. CDR3 length equals 14 residues. Germline V gene lookup returns CDR1 SNHLY and CDR2 FYNNEI. The CDR3 loop reads CASLGRLLVGEQFF. The CDR3 coding sequence is TGTGCCAGCCTGGGGAGACTTTTGGTGGGTGAGCAGTTCTTC.

As for this clonotype: At one of its ends the junction is not consistent with the germline gene, which may arise from a read error. The chain employs TRBV11-2 and TRBJ1-6; no clear D gene. Per the germline V gene, CDR1 is SGHAT and CDR2 is FQNNGV. This CDR3 comprises 11 residues. CDR3 sequence (DNA): TGTGCCAGCAGCTTAGCCCAGACCCTCCATTTT. It specifies CASSLAQTLHF.

This clonotype was counted a few times. The V gene is TRBV20-1, the J gene TRBJ2-5; TRBD1 aligns across 7 bases. CDR1 is DFQATT, CDR2 SNEGSKA, per germline (reference sequence). Losses at the gene ends were 5 bases for V and 4 bases for J; bases not matched to a gene: 13. The CDR3 covers 15 residues. The CDR3 reads CSARDSNGMGETQYF. As DNA, the CDR3 is TGCAGTGCTCGGGACAGTAACGGGATGGGAGAGACCCAGTACTTC.

Remarks on this clonotype: The junction shows a germline mismatch at one end, possibly a read error. The chain carries TRBV7-9 and TRBJ2-5, with 10 bases aligning to TRBD1. Germline V gene lookup returns CDR1 SEHNR and CDR2 FQNEAQ (reference sequence). CDR3 length equals 16 residues. This CDR3 reads CASSLPDRGRQATQYF. The CDR3 DNA follows: TGTGCCAGCAGCTTACCGGACAGGGGGAGACAAGCGACCCAGTACTTC.

This clonotype has a handful of counts. This chain uses TRBV9 with TRBJ2-7, with 8 positions matching TRBD2. Near its end, the DNA agrees better with TRBJ2-1, so the J call may be wrong. Germline values: CDR1 SGDLS, CDR2 YYNGEE. CDR3 length equals 14 residues. CDR3 sequence (DNA): TGTGCCAGCAGCGGACCGAGCGGGAGCAATGAGCAGTTCTTC. Its protein is CASSGPSGSNEQFF.

This chain connects TRBV20-1 to TRBJ2-5; D uncertain. The DNA matches TRBJ2-1 better at its end, which makes the J call doubtful. The CDR3 length is 15 residues. CDR1 is DFQATT, CDR2 SNEGSKA, per germline (reference sequence). The CDR3 coding sequence is TGCAGTGCTAGTATTTTTTCTGTCTCAGAGCCTGAGCAGTTCTTC. This encodes CSASIFSVSEPEQFF.

This sequence joins TRBV5-1 and TRBJ2-1; 9 bases line up with TRBD1. V dropped 0 bases and J dropped 6; count of bases not matched to a gene: 4. The CDR3 covers 15 residues. Per the germline V gene, CDR1 is SGHRS and CDR2 is YFSETQ. The CDR3 DNA follows: TGCGCCAGCAGCTTGGGACAGGGGGTGGTCAATGAGCAGTTCTTC. It codes for CASSLGQGVVNEQFF.

This clonotype showed up just a few times. The gene calls are TRBV29-1 and TRBJ2-5; D ambiguous. Looked up from germline, CDR1 is SQVTM and CDR2 is ANQGSEA. This CDR3 spans 13 amino acids. Trimming took 6 bases from V and 4 from J, leaving 15 bases between them. DNA for the CDR3: TGCAGCGTGTCTATGCTAAATCGAGAGACCCAGTACTTC. This encodes CSVSMLNRETQYF. The full variable domain, with the rest looked up from reference TRBV29-1 and TRBJ2-5, is SAVISQKPSRDICQRGTSLTIQCQVDSQVTMMFWYRQQPGQSLTLIATANQGSEATYESGFVIDKFPISRPNLTFSTLTVSNMSPEDSSIYLCSVSMLNRETQYFGPGTRLLVL.

This clonotype was detected a few times. The chain recombines TRBV15 with TRBJ1-5; TRBD1 aligns across 8 bases. Germline loops: CDR1 LNHNV, CDR2 YYDKDF (reference sequence). J was trimmed by 5 bases and V by 3 bases; bases with no gene match: 6. CDR3 length equals 15 residues. CDR3 residues: CATSSLGQGYQPQHF. The DNA of the CDR3 is TGTGCCACCAGCAGCCTAGGACAGGGCTATCAGCCCCAGCATTTT.

The gene calls are TRBV3-1 and TRBJ2-5, with 7 bases that match TRBD2. V lost 1 base, J lost 7 bases, and 9 bases stayed unmatched. Germline V gene data show CDR1 as LGHDT and CDR2 as YNNKEL (reference sequence). The CDR3 is made up of 15 amino acids. The CDR3 loop is CASSQVGLAVGTQYF. DNA for the CDR3: TGTGCCAGCAGCCAAGTAGGGCTAGCGGTCGGGACCCAGTACTTC.

The chain links TRBV20-1 to TRBJ1-1; the D is unclear. The CDR3 loop spans 14 amino acids. CDR1 is DFQATT, CDR2 SNEGSKA, per germline (reference sequence). V was pared by 1 base and J by 3 bases, with 12 bases between. CDR3 DNA sequence: TGCAGTGCTAGAGGGCCTCGGGCCGACACTGAAGCTTTCTTT. This codes for CSARGPRADTEAFF.

The chain combines TRBV5-1 with TRBJ2-1; 13 bases are shared with TRBD2. Per the germline V gene, CDR1 is SGHRS and CDR2 is YFSETQ. The J segment lost 6 bases and the V segment lost 4 bases, leaving 4 bases of the junction unmatched. There are 15 residues in the CDR3. This chain's CDR3 is CASSETSGGINEQFF. The CDR3 bases are TGCGCCAGCAGCGAGACTAGCGGGGGGATCAATGAGCAGTTCTTC.

The chain combines TRBV4-1 with TRBJ2-1; 7 bases agree with TRBD1. Germline lookup yields CDR1 MGHRA and CDR2 YSYEKL. The length of the CDR3 is 18 residues. Trimming at V came to 4 bases and at J to 6 bases, leaving 18 bases not matched to a gene. This CDR3 reads CASSPTLRQGSPPNEQFF. DNA of the CDR3: TGCGCCAGCAGCCCCACCCTAAGACAGGGCTCACCCCCCAATGAGCAGTTCTTC.

There are a few counts of this clonotype. The chain carries TRBV7-2 and TRBJ2-5; possibly TRBD2 for D (6 bases). V was cut by 1 base and J by 0 bases, with 12 bases left in between. CDR1 and CDR2 from the germline V gene are SGHTA and FQGNSA. This CDR3 comprises 16 residues. Here the CDR3 DNA reads TGTGCCAGCAGCTTAGTTTGGGCGGGGAACCAAGAGACCCAGTACTTC. It translates to CASSLVWAGNQETQYF.

This clonotype was counted between two and nine times. The V call is TRBV3-1, the J call TRBJ2-5, with TRBD2 identical over 11 bases. This CDR3 region has 15 residues. Germline-derived CDR1 and CDR2 are LGHDT and YNNKEL (reference sequence). Unmatched junction bases numbered 11, after V lost 3 bases and J lost 11 bases. CDR3 in amino acids: CASSHLAGGSSEQYF. CDR3 nucleotide sequence: TGTGCCAGCAGCCATCTAGCGGGGGGTTCATCAGAGCAGTACTTC.

This clonotype appeared once. The conserved phenylalanine or tryptophan is not found at the CDR3 terminus, so this likely reflects a read error. CDR3 bases: TGTGCCAGCAGCTCTAGGGATGGGGCAGGGACTAACTATGGCTACACCCTC. It translates to CASSSRDGAGTNYGYTL. The V and J genes are TRBV7-6 and TRBJ1-2; D may be TRBD1 (5 bases). The V gene lost 4 bases and the J gene lost 0 bases, with 18 bases spanning the gap. The CDR3 runs to 17 residues. CDR1 is SGHVS and CDR2 is FNYEAQ in the germline V gene.

The gene calls are TRBV9 and TRBJ1-2; no clear D. With 2 bases removed from V and 8 bases from J, the gap between germline ends came to 10 bases. The germline gives CDR1 SGDLS, CDR2 YYNGEE. CDR3 length: 12 amino acids. The CDR3 DNA sequence: TGTGCCAGCAGCGTTGAGGGAACGGGCTACACCTTC. Translating it yields CASSVEGTGYTF.

This clonotype was seen more than once but under ten times. This rearrangement joins TRBV5-1 to TRBJ1-2; possible D gene TRBD1, 5 bases. V gave up 0 bases and J gave up 7 bases, with 10 bases separating them. Germline V CDR1 and CDR2: SGHRS, YFSETQ. The CDR3 has 13 amino acids. CDR3 sequence (DNA): TGCGCCAGCAGCTTGGGTGATACAGGTGGCTACACCTTC. It yields the protein CASSLGDTGGYTF.

The genes are TRBV5-1 and TRBJ2-1; the match to TRBD1 covers 8 bases. Germline V gives CDR1 SGHRS, CDR2 YFSETQ. This CDR3 has 13 amino acids. After removal of 7 bases from V and 4 bases from J, the junction contained 4 bases not matched to a gene. CDR3 sequence (DNA): TGCGCCAGCGGACAGGGACTTTACAATGAGCAGTTCTTC. Translated: CASGQGLYNEQFF.

V usage is TRBV7-9 and J usage is TRBJ1-4, with a weak D call TRBD1 (6 bases). This CDR3 is built from 13 residues. Germline V gene sequence: CDR1 SEHNR, CDR2 FQNEAQ (reference sequence). V lost 8 bases and J lost 7, with 14 bases in between. CDR3 amino acids: CASPRGESEKLFF. CDR3 coding DNA: TGTGCCAGCCCCAGGGGAGAGTCTGAAAAACTGTTTTTT. Filled out from reference TRBV7-9 and TRBJ1-4, the complete variable domain reads DTGVSQNPRHKITKRGQNVTFRCDPISEHNRLYWYRQTLGQGPEFLTYFQNEAQLEKSRLLSDRFSAERPKGSFSTLEIQRTEQGDSAMYLCASPRGESEKLFFGSGTQLSVL.

The chain recombines TRBV6-1 with TRBJ2-2; D may be TRBD1 or TRBD2 (5 bases each). Trimming cost V 5 bases and J 0 bases, with 13 bases left between them. Germline CDR1 is MNHNS and CDR2 is SASEGT. The CDR3 sequence is 16 residues long. CDR3 protein: CASSTGTIANTGELFF. CDR3 nucleotides: TGTGCCAGCAGTACCGGGACGATCGCGAACACCGGGGAGCTGTTTTTT.

This clonotype was detected only once. The chain has TRBV7-2 and TRBJ1-2; the D gene is possibly TRBD1 (5 bases). V lost 4 bases, J lost 8 bases, and 23 bases lay in between. CDR1 SGHTA and CDR2 FQGNSA come from the germline V gene. This CDR3 region has 16 residues. As DNA, the CDR3 is TGTGCCAGCAGCTCGAATCTGGGACCCTCGGGGTGGGGCTACACCTTC. Its protein product is CASSSNLGPSGWGYTF. Together with reference TRBV7-2 and TRBJ1-2, the CDR3 gives the full variable domain: GAGVSQSPSNKVTEKGKDVELRCDPISGHTALYWYRQSLGQGLEFLIYFQGNSAPDKSGLPSDRFSAERTGGSVSTLTIQRTQQEDSAVYLCASSSNLGPSGWGYTFGSGTRLTVV.

V is TRBV12-3 or TRBV12-4 and J is TRBJ2-3; 7 nucleotides agree with TRBD1. V was pared by 3 bases and J by 7 bases, with 7 bases of the junction left unmatched. The CDR3 runs to 14 residues. CDR3 DNA sequence: TGTGCCAGCAGTTTGCCCCAACAGGGGAATACGCAGTATTTT. It specifies CASSLPQQGNTQYF.

This clonotype was detected a few times. The CDR3 coding sequence is TGCAGTGCTAGGAGCAGGGAAGAAAAACTGTTTTTT. This gives the protein CSARSREEKLFF. J is TRBJ1-4 and V is TRBV20-1, with D maybe TRBD1 (5 bases). Germline values: CDR1 DFQATT, CDR2 SNEGSKA (reference sequence). The V gene lost 3 bases and the J gene lost 8 bases, with 10 bases spanning the gap. This CDR3 comprises 12 residues.

In this sample, this clonotype turned up a few times. The chain carries TRBV14 and TRBJ2-7; D perhaps matches TRBD1 (6 bases). The CDR3 extends over 13 amino acids. In germline, CDR1 is SGHDN, CDR2 FVKESK. V was cut by 5 bases and J by 3 bases, with 11 bases left in between. Here the CDR3 DNA reads TGTGCCAGCAGCGTTGGGGGCTACTACGAGCAGTACTTC. This sequence encodes CASSVGGYYEQYF.

The chain combines TRBV12-3 or TRBV12-4 with TRBJ2-3, with D unresolved. V was pared by 8 bases and J by 0 bases, with 3 bases between. CDR3 length equals 11 residues. The CDR3 DNA reads TGTGCCAGCTTTAGCACAGATACGCAGTATTTT. As protein: CASFSTDTQYF.

This clonotype was seen only a few times. This rearrangement joins TRBV9 to TRBJ2-3; D is uncertain. The CDR3 runs to 14 residues. V was pared by 6 bases and J by 1 base, with 12 bases between. Germline CDR1 reads SGDLS; CDR2 reads YYNGEE. The chain's CDR3 is CASTGGEGTDTQYF. The CDR3 coding sequence is TGTGCCAGCACGGGCGGAGAGGGCACAGATACGCAGTATTTT.

The rearrangement uses TRBV10-3 and TRBJ2-1, with TRBD2 matching 9 bases. Per germline, CDR1 ENHRY and CDR2 SYGVKD. V lost 0 bases and J lost 4; bases outside the gene matches: 7. This CDR3 contains 17 residues. The CDR3 bases are TGTGCCATCAGTGAGTCGTTGGCGGGGGGGGCATACAATGAGCAGTTCTTC. The encoded protein is CAISESLAGGAYNEQFF.

The CDR3, as DNA: TGTGCCATCAGTGAGTCCACTAGCGGGGGGACAGATACGCAGTATTTT. Translation: CAISESTSGGTDTQYF. This rearrangement joins TRBV10-3 to TRBJ2-3; 12 positions agree with TRBD2. CDR1 is ENHRY and CDR2 is SYGVKD in the germline V gene. The CDR3 loop spans 16 amino acids. With 0 bases clipped from V and 3 bases from J, the junction kept 1 base outside the gene matches.

This clonotype was observed many times. The rearrangement joins TRBV3-1 to TRBJ1-1, with D uncertain. CDR1 is LGHDT, CDR2 YNNKEL, per germline (reference sequence). V dropped 1 base and J dropped 5 bases, with 5 bases sitting between them. The CDR3 runs 12 residues. CDR3 region: CASSQGSTEAFF. The CDR3, as DNA: TGTGCCAGCAGCCAAGGGTCTACTGAAGCTTTCTTT.

In its sample, this clonotype was seen many times. The chain has TRBV4-1 and TRBJ1-5; no clear D gene. Germline V gene lookup returns CDR1 MGHRA and CDR2 YSYEKL. CDR3 length equals 14 residues. Trimming left V 6 bases short and J 9 bases short, with 18 bases between. CDR3 residues: CASSPGPSGWPQHF. CDR3 bases: TGCGCCAGCAGTCCCGGACCGAGCGGGTGGCCCCAGCATTTT.